Listed here are 27 T cell receptor beta chains from one sample, sequenced in a study of cytomegalovirus exposure and HLA in healthy donors. Clones were read by immunoSEQ multiplex PCR, and TCRdb kept only the in-frame ones, dropping some. Of roughly 140,000 clones in the sample, about 91% were seen once. Sequenced material: PBMCs. The receptors derive from a woman under 30 in good health and CMV-seropositive.

The V and J genes are TRBV2 and TRBJ2-3; TRBD2 aligns across 10 bases. Trimming cost V 4 bases and J 2 bases; bases outside gene matches: 9. CDR1 SNHLY and CDR2 FYNNEI come from the germline V gene. The CDR3 consists of 17 residues. CDR3 sequence (DNA): TGTGCCAGCAGTGGGGGATTGACTAGCGGGTCCACAGATACGCAGTATTTT. As protein: CASSGGLTSGSTDTQYF.

This chain links TRBV13 with TRBJ1-1; unclear D gene. Germline assignment: CDR1 PRHDT and CDR2 FYEKMQ (reference sequence). The CDR3 has 14 residues. The ends were cut back, 5 bases at V and 5 bases at J, with 15 bases in the middle. CDR3 DNA sequence: TGTGCCAGCAGCGCAGAGACTCCTAGGACTGAAGCTTTCTTT. Translation gives CASSAETPRTEAFF.

The genes are TRBV5-4 and TRBJ1-2; TRBD1 aligns across 7 bases. V lost 0 bases, J lost 8 bases, and 13 bases stayed unmatched. The CDR3 length is 16 residues. Germline CDR1 SGHNT, CDR2 YYREEE (reference sequence). CDR3 in DNA: TGTGCCAGCAGCTTGGAATGGAGGGCTACAGGGGAGGGCTACACCTTC. Amino acids: CASSLEWRATGEGYTF.

This clone has just one count. V is TRBV6-6 and J is TRBJ2-7; 8 nucleotides line up with TRBD2. Germline V CDR1 and CDR2: MNHNY, SVGAGI (reference sequence). V dropped 4 bases and J dropped 3; count of bases not matched to a gene: 11. The CDR3 extends over 16 amino acids. The CDR3 loop reads CASSSGSGGSFYEQYF. Written as DNA, the CDR3 is TGTGCCAGCAGTTCGGGTTCGGGGGGGTCCTTCTACGAGCAGTACTTC.

J is TRBJ1-2 and V is TRBV6-6, with D perhaps matching TRBD1 (6 bases). Germline-derived CDR1 and CDR2 are MNHNY and SVGAGI (reference sequence). Trimming cost V 11 bases and J 8 bases, with 18 bases left between them. CDR3 length: 12 amino acids. Here the CDR3 DNA reads TGTGCCGCCCTCAACAGGGCGGGCGGCTACACCTTC. It translates to CAALNRAGGYTF.

This rearrangement joins TRBV30 to TRBJ1-5; 7 positions agree with TRBD1. This CDR3 is 15 amino acids long. J gave up 5 bases and V 0 bases, and 7 bases lay outside the gene matches. Germline V lookup: CDR1 GTSNPN, CDR2 SVGIG (reference sequence). CDR3 bases: TGTGCCTGGAGTGTGGGGACAGCCAATGATCAGCCCCAGCATTTT. Its translation: CAWSVGTANDQPQHF.

The chain recombines TRBV5-4 with TRBJ1-1, with TRBD1 matching 7 bases. V lost 2 bases and J lost 0; bases outside the gene matches: 1. The length of the CDR3 is 14 residues. CDR1 SGHNT and CDR2 YYREEE come from the germline V gene (reference sequence). CDR3: CASSLQGMNTEAFF. CDR3 DNA: TGTGCCAGCAGCTTACAGGGGATGAACACTGAAGCTTTCTTT. The full variable domain, completed using reference TRBV5-4 and TRBJ1-1, is ETGVTQSPTHLIKTRGQQVTLRCSSQSGHNTVSWYQQALGQGPQFIFQYYREEENGRGNFPPRFSGLQFPNYSSELNVNALELDDSALYLCASSLQGMNTEAFFGQGTRLTVV.

The gene calls are TRBV9 and TRBJ2-3; the match to TRBD2 covers 12 bases. In germline, CDR1 is SGDLS, CDR2 YYNGEE. The CDR3 consists of 16 residues. V lost 5 bases and J lost 2; bases outside the gene matches: 6. The CDR3 DNA is TGTGCCAGCAGGCCCACTAGCGGGAGGACCACAGATACGCAGTATTTT. Encoded protein: CASRPTSGRTTDTQYF. Full variable domain (outside the CDR3, taken from reference TRBV9 and TRBJ2-3): DSGVTQTPKHLITATGQRVTLRCSPRSGDLSVYWYQQSLDQGLQFLIQYYNGEERAKGNILERFSAQQFPDLHSELNLSSLELGDSALYFCASRPTSGRTTDTQYFGPGTRLTVL.

The gene calls are TRBV28 and TRBJ2-5; D is uncertain. CDR1 is MDHEN and CDR2 is SYDVKM in the germline V gene. This CDR3 contains 13 residues. V was shortened by 5 bases and J by 5 bases, with 12 bases between the two germline ends. CDR3 loop: CASSIRGIETQYF. CDR3 DNA: TGTGCCAGCAGTATCCGCGGTATCGAGACCCAGTACTTC.

The chain couples TRBV9 to TRBJ2-1; the D gene is possibly TRBD1 (6 bases). The CDR3 is made up of 14 amino acids. Deletions cut 0 bases from V and 12 bases from J, with 16 bases between. The germline V gene has CDR1 SGDLS and CDR2 YYNGEE. In nucleotides, the CDR3 is TGTGCCAGCAGCGTAGACCTGGGGGCGGTATCGCAGTTCTTC. It specifies CASSVDLGAVSQFF.

This clone was seen many times. The chain employs TRBV5-6 and TRBJ1-1; D remains unclear. The CDR3 loop spans 13 amino acids. Germline CDR1 is SGHDT and CDR2 is YYEEEE. V was shortened by 2 bases and J by 10 bases, with 15 bases between the two germline ends. CDR3 DNA: TGTGCCAGCAGCTTCGGAACGGGGTCGGGAGCTTTCTTT. This sequence encodes CASSFGTGSGAFF.

A single count supports this clone. The chain uses TRBV30 and TRBJ2-2, with D tentatively TRBD1 (5 bases). The ends were cut back, 3 bases at V and 3 bases at J, with 11 bases in the middle. The CDR3 consists of 14 residues. The germline V gene has CDR1 GTSNPN and CDR2 SVGIG (reference sequence). For the CDR3, the DNA is TGTGCCTGGAGACCTGACAGTTACACCGGGGAGCTGTTTTTT. Translating gives CAWRPDSYTGELFF.

This clone was seen more than once but under ten times. The chain recombines TRBV7-8 with TRBJ1-2, with TRBD1 matching 10 bases. J was trimmed by 8 bases and V by 5 bases; bases with no gene match: 8. The CDR3 spans 14 residues. Germline V gene lookup returns CDR1 SGHVS and CDR2 FQNEAQ. CDR3 coding DNA: TGTGCCAGCAGCCTAACGACAGGGGGCTGGGGCTACACCTTC. This translates into CASSLTTGGWGYTF.

The chain couples TRBV6-5 to TRBJ2-1, with 9 bases identical to TRBD2. The CDR3 spans 15 residues. With V trimmed by 6 bases and J by 9 bases, 12 bases remained unmatched. CDR1 and CDR2 (germline): MNHEY, SVGAGI. CDR3 region: CASSQPGLARGEQFF. CDR3 in DNA: TGTGCCAGCAGCCAACCCGGACTAGCGAGGGGTGAGCAGTTCTTC.

V is TRBV27 and J is TRBJ2-7; 7 bases are a match to TRBD2. Germline trimming cut 4 bases from V and 2 bases from J; bases unmatched to any gene: 14. CDR1 is MNHEY and CDR2 is SMNVEV in the germline V gene (reference sequence). The CDR3 has 17 amino acids. CDR3 DNA sequence: TGTGCCAGCAGTTCGGGAGTTGGCCTAGCGGATACCTACGAGCAGTACTTC. Amino acids: CASSSGVGLADTYEQYF.

The chain recombines TRBV4-1 with TRBJ2-2, with a possible D match to TRBD1 (6 bases). This CDR3 is 14 amino acids long. Germline-derived CDR1 and CDR2 are MGHRA and YSYEKL. V gave up 6 bases and J gave up 8 bases, with 16 bases separating them. The DNA of the CDR3 is TGCGCCAGCAGATCAGGGGAGAGGGTGGGGGAGCTGTTTTTT. It is translated as CASRSGERVGELFF.

The chain links TRBV7-2 to TRBJ2-7; 9 bases fit TRBD1. Germline CDR1 SGHTA, CDR2 FQGNSA. This CDR3 has 16 residues. The V and J ends lost 3 bases and 6 bases, in that order; junction bases with no gene match: 12. The DNA of the CDR3 is TGTGCCAGCAGCTTCTCGGCGCCGGGACAGGGTACCGAGCAGTACTTC. It translates to CASSFSAPGQGTEQYF.

The table lists this clone with a count of one. As DNA, the CDR3 is TGTGCCAGCAGTTCACAGGGCATAGGGGTTGGCTACACCTTC. Its protein is CASSSQGIGVGYTF. J is TRBJ1-2 and V is TRBV27; a weak D match, TRBD1 (6 bases). CDR3 size: 14 residues. Per the germline V gene, CDR1 is MNHEY and CDR2 is SMNVEV (reference sequence). Trimming stripped 4 bases from V and 7 bases from J, with 16 bases between.

This rearrangement joins TRBV7-9 to TRBJ1-2; D might be TRBD1 (5 bases). The V and J ends lost 8 bases and 9 bases respectively, with 25 bases between them. Germline lookup yields CDR1 SEHNR and CDR2 FQNEAQ (reference sequence). CDR3 size: 15 residues. The CDR3: CASENPGRGSSRYTF. In DNA form, the CDR3 reads TGTGCCAGCGAAAATCCCGGAAGGGGAAGTTCTCGCTACACCTTC.

The chain uses TRBV6-5 and TRBJ2-2; perhaps TRBD1 as D (6 bases). The CDR3 runs to 14 residues. The V end lost 5 bases, the J end lost 5 bases, and 12 bases lay between the germline ends. In germline, CDR1 is MNHEY, CDR2 SVGAGI. The DNA of the CDR3 is TGTGCCAGCAGTGCATCAGGGGAAACCGGGGAGCTGTTTTTT. Its protein is CASSASGETGELFF.

V and J are TRBV4-1 and TRBJ2-1; 9 bases line up with TRBD1. Trimming removed 1 base from V and 3 bases from J; junction bases left unmatched: 7. The CDR3 is 17 residues long. The germline gives CDR1 MGHRA, CDR2 YSYEKL. The CDR3 DNA sequence: TGCGCCAGCAGCCAAGGTCCTGGACAGGGGAGCTACAATGAGCAGTTCTTC. It is translated as CASSQGPGQGSYNEQFF.

The gene calls are TRBV28 and TRBJ1-5, with D perhaps matching TRBD1 (6 bases). The CDR3 runs to 14 residues. The germline CDR1 and CDR2 sequences are MDHEN and SYDVKM. The germline V and J ends were trimmed by 3 bases and 6 bases, with 12 bases remaining between them. CDR3 DNA: TGTGCCAGCAGTTTCCCCCTAGGGGGTCAGCCCCAGCATTTT. Translated, it gives CASSFPLGGQPQHF.

This chain uses TRBV18 with TRBJ1-2, with D uncertain. Per the germline V gene, CDR1 is KGHSH and CDR2 is LQKENI. Trimming pared 2 bases from V and 0 bases from J, leaving 10 bases between. The CDR3 length is 15 residues. The CDR3 sequence: CASSPYQDANYGYTF. Written as DNA, the CDR3 is TGTGCCAGCTCACCATACCAGGATGCTAACTATGGCTACACCTTC.

The chain has TRBV5-1 and TRBJ2-3; 10 bases are shared with TRBD1. CDR1 is SGHRS and CDR2 is YFSETQ in the germline V gene. The CDR3 contains 14 residues. The V gene end was trimmed by 3 bases and the J gene end by 5 bases; junction bases not matched to a gene: 3. This chain's CDR3 is CASSWDRGGDTQYF. The CDR3 region has the DNA TGCGCCAGCAGCTGGGACAGGGGAGGAGATACGCAGTATTTT.

The V call is TRBV9, the J call TRBJ2-7; 12 bases match TRBD2. Germline CDR1 SGDLS, CDR2 YYNGEE. Germline trimming cut 7 bases from V and 5 bases from J; bases unmatched to any gene: 4. The CDR3 loop spans 13 amino acids. CDR3 region: CASLAGGRNEQYF. The DNA for the CDR3 is TGTGCCAGCCTAGCGGGGGGGCGAAACGAGCAGTACTTC.

The chain links TRBV7-8 to TRBJ2-7; TRBD2 is a possible D gene (5 bases). V was trimmed by 5 bases and J by 2 bases, leaving 19 bases between them. The CDR3 consists of 16 residues. Germline values: CDR1 SGHVS, CDR2 FQNEAQ. In DNA form, the CDR3 reads TGTGCCAGCAGCGCCTACCGGGTCCCGGGAACCTACGAGCAGTACTTC. Translation: CASSAYRVPGTYEQYF.

This rearrangement joins TRBV5-1 to TRBJ1-3; D uncertain. V lost 1 base and J lost 0, with 11 bases in between. Germline CDR1 is SGHRS and CDR2 is YFSETQ. The CDR3 contains 16 residues. The CDR3, as DNA: TGCGCCAGCAGCTTGTGGGCAGTTTCCTCTGGAAACACCATATATTTT. As protein: CASSLWAVSSGNTIYF.